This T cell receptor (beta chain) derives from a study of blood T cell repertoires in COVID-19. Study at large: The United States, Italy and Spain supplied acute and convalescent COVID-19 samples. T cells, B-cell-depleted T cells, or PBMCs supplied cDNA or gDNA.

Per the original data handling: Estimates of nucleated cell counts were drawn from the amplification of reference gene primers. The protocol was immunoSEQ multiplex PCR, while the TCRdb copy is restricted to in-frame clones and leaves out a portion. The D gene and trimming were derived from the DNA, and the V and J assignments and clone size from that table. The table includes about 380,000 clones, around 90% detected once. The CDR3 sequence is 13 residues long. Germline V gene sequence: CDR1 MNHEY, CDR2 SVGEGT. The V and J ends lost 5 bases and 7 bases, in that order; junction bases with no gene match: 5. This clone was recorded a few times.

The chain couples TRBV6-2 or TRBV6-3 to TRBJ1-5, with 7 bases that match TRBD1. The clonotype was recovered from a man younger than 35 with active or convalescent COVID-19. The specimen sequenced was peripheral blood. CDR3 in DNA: TGTGCCAGCAGTCGGGACAGCGGGCAGCCCCAGCATTTT. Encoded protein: CASSRDSGQPQHF.